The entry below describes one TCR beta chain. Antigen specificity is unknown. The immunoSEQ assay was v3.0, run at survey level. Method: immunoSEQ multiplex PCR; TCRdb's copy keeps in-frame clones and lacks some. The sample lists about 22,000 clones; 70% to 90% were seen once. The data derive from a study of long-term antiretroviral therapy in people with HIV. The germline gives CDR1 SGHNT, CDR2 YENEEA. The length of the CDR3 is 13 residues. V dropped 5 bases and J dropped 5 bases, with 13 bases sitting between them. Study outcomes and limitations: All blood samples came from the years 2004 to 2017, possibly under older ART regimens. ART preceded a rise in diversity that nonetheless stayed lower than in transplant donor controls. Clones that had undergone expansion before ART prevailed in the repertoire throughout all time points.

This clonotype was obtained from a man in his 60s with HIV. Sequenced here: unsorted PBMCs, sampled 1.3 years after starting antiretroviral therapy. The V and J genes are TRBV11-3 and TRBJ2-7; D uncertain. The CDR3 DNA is TGTGCCAGCAGCCCAGGATTTGGAAACGAGCAGTACTTC. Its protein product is CASSPGFGNEQYF.